Reported below is one T cell receptor beta chain. The data stem from a study of blood T cell repertoires in COVID-19. For the study at large: From the United States, Italy and Spain came samples of acute and convalescent COVID-19.

Participant reports of clinical history set cohort assignment. Germline V gene data show CDR1 as SNHLY and CDR2 as FYNNEI. V lost 7 bases, J lost 2 bases, and 18 bases lay in between. CDR3 length: 15 amino acids. Clones were sequenced by immunoSEQ multiplex PCR, and TCRdb holds only the in-frame ones, with some missing. The profile shows 200,000 to 300,000 clones, about 91% of them singletons. The rearrangement uses TRBV2 and TRBJ2-7; possible D gene TRBD2, 6 bases. The receptor was isolated from a woman between 40 and 55 years old with acute COVID-19. Sequenced sample: PBMCs or T cells enriched from blood (not recorded which). The CDR3 DNA follows: TGTGCCAGCAACCAGGCTTTCGGCGGGGCCTACGAGCAGTACTTC. It yields the protein CASNQAFGGAYEQYF.